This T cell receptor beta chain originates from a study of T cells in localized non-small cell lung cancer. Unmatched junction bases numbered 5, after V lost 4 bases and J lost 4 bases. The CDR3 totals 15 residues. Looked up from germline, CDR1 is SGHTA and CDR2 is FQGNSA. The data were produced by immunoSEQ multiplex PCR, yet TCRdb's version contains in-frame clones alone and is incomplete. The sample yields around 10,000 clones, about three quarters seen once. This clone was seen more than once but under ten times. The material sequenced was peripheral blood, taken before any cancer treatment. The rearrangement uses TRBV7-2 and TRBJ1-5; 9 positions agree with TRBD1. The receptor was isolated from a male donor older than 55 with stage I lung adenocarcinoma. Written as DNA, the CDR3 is TGTGCCAGCAGCTACGGAGGACAGGGGAATCAGCCCCAGCATTTT. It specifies CASSYGGQGNQPQHF.